One and the same sample provided the 20 T cell receptor beta chains below, sequenced in a study of blood T cells in healthy people across ages. PCR was performed a second time for 7 to 11 cycles using a sample-barcoded 5' primer and a J-beta primer mix. TCRdb reprocessed the 5' RACE reads via MiXCR and lists one record per CDR3 protein. Of under 700,000 distinct CDR3 sequences listed, 20% to 30% are singletons. The same sample was also used in a study of T cells of mothers and their children.

The sequencing sample was made of blood. The source of these receptors is a boy between 10 and 17 years old in good health.

The chain couples TRBV9 to TRBJ2-7, with TRBD1 as a possible D gene (5 bases). Germline CDR1 reads SGDLS; CDR2 reads YYNGEE. Trimming pared 0 bases from V and 2 bases from J, leaving 9 bases between. The CDR3 has 14 residues. Here the CDR3 DNA reads TGTGCCAGCAGCGTAGAAGGGGTTGCCTACGAGCAGTACTTC. Translating it yields CASSVEGVAYEQYF.

This clonotype was counted a few times. The rearrangement uses TRBV6-2 or TRBV6-3 and TRBJ1-5, with 10 bases that match TRBD1. With V trimmed by 5 bases and J by 3 bases, 7 bases remained unmatched. The CDR3 loop spans 16 amino acids. The germline CDR1 and CDR2 sequences are MNHEY and SVGEGT. The CDR3 loop reads CASSLRDRGYNQPQHF. CDR3 bases: TGTGCCAGCAGTCTAAGGGACAGGGGATACAATCAGCCCCAGCATTTT.

This clonotype came up a few times. The rearrangement uses TRBV7-8 and TRBJ1-5; the D gene is possibly TRBD1 (5 bases). The CDR3 is 16 residues long. Trimming took 4 bases from V and 7 from J, leaving 20 bases between them. CDR1 is SGHVS and CDR2 is FQNEAQ in the germline V gene. CDR3 amino acids: CASSSHRGPGGQPQHF. The CDR3, as DNA: TGTGCCAGCAGCTCTCACCGGGGACCAGGTGGCCAGCCCCAGCATTTT.

V and J are TRBV4-2 and TRBJ2-5, with a tentative D call TRBD2 (5 bases). The CDR3 consists of 12 residues. Per germline, CDR1 LGHNA and CDR2 YNFKEQ. The V end was cut by 7 bases, the J end by 6 bases, with 12 bases between. The CDR3 loop reads CASNEGSKTQYF. The CDR3 DNA sequence: TGTGCCAGCAACGAGGGATCCAAGACCCAGTACTTC.

The chain has TRBV11-2 and TRBJ1-3, with D unclear. Deletions cut 6 bases from V and 0 bases from J, with 24 bases between. The CDR3 has 19 residues. Germline lookup yields CDR1 SGHAT and CDR2 FQNNGV. CDR3 sequence: CASSKGATLFSSSGNTIYF. In DNA, the CDR3 is TGTGCCAGCAGTAAAGGAGCGACCCTCTTTTCCAGCTCTGGAAACACCATATATTTT. Full variable domain (rest looked up from reference TRBV11-2 and TRBJ1-3): EAGVAQSPRYKIIEKRQSVAFWCNPISGHATLYWYQQILGQGPKLLIQFQNNGVVDDSQLPKDRFSAERLKGVDSTLKIQPAKLEDSAVYLCASSKGATLFSSSGNTIYFGEGSWLTVV.

The V call is TRBV29-1, the J call TRBJ2-5; TRBD1 matches 7 bases. The DNA matches TRBJ2-7 better at its end, which makes the J call doubtful. The germline V gene encodes CDR1 SQVTM and CDR2 ANQGSEA. This CDR3 has 13 residues. For the CDR3, the DNA is TGCAGCGTTGAATGGCAGGGGGCCTACGAGCAGTACTTC. Translated: CSVEWQGAYEQYF.

This rearrangement joins TRBV30 to TRBJ1-2; 7 bases align to TRBD1. Looked up from germline, CDR1 is GTSNPN and CDR2 is SVGIG (reference sequence). The CDR3 sequence is 15 residues long. Trimming took 2 bases from V and 6 from J; bases not matched to a gene: 12. The CDR3 DNA sequence: TGTGCCTGGAGTCAAACCTTGACAGGGAGTGATGGCTACACCTTC. This sequence encodes CAWSQTLTGSDGYTF.

This clonotype appeared a few times. V usage is TRBV20-1 and J usage is TRBJ2-1; D remains unclear. This CDR3 has 14 amino acids. Germline V lookup: CDR1 DFQATT, CDR2 SNEGSKA (reference sequence). The V end was cut by 5 bases, the J end by 0 bases, with 11 bases between. The CDR3 is CSAPDISSYNEQFF. In nucleotides, the CDR3 is TGCAGTGCTCCTGATATAAGCTCCTACAATGAGCAGTTCTTC.

This clonotype was seen repeatedly, ten times or more. J is TRBJ2-1 and V is TRBV25-1; tentatively, D is TRBD2 (6 bases). The V end was cut by 6 bases, the J end by 1 base, with 13 bases between. This CDR3 is built from 15 residues. Germline CDR1 MGHDK, CDR2 SYGVNS. DNA of the CDR3: TGTGCCAGCAGCCTCGGGAGTAGGTCCTACAATGAGCAGTTCTTC. This gives the protein CASSLGSRSYNEQFF.

V and J are TRBV28 and TRBJ2-7; no definite D call. V was clipped by 6 bases and J by 0 bases, with 21 bases between them. The length of the CDR3 is 17 residues. Germline assignment: CDR1 MDHEN and CDR2 SYDVKM. The CDR3 here is CASSLLGGTVNSYEQYF. As DNA, the CDR3 is TGTGCCAGCAGCCTCCTGGGCGGTACAGTGAACTCCTACGAGCAGTACTTC.

The V and J genes are TRBV6-6 and TRBJ2-7; either TRBD1 or TRBD2 may supply D (6 bases each). CDR1 and CDR2 (germline): MNHNY, SVGAGI (reference sequence). With 4 bases removed from V and 5 bases from J, the gap between germline ends came to 21 bases. The CDR3 is 16 amino acids. CDR3 residues: CASSLLAGQLSNEQYF. DNA for the CDR3: TGTGCCAGCAGTTTACTCGCGGGACAACTTTCTAACGAGCAGTACTTC.

V and J are TRBV20-1 and TRBJ1-2; 11 bases agree with TRBD1. CDR1 and CDR2 (germline): DFQATT, SNEGSKA (reference sequence). The V and J ends lost 6 bases and 2 bases, in that order; junction bases with no gene match: 8. The CDR3 spans 15 residues. The CDR3 sequence: CSAKDRGPINYGYTF. CDR3 coding DNA: TGCAGTGCAAAGGACAGGGGGCCGATCAACTATGGCTACACCTTC.

The V call is TRBV7-6, the J call TRBJ2-7; 8 bases map to TRBD2. CDR1 SGHVS and CDR2 FNYEAQ come from the germline V gene. The CDR3 loop spans 13 amino acids. The ends lost 5 bases at V and 6 bases at J; junction bases unmatched: 6. In DNA, the CDR3 is TGTGCCAGCAGCGGCACGGGACTAGGCGAGCAGTACTTC. Its protein is CASSGTGLGEQYF.

The CDR3 DNA is TGCAGTGCTAGAGAGACGGGGGGGCCGCGGGCGGACGTTTACGAGCAGTACTTC. Translation: CSARETGGPRADVYEQYF. The chain uses TRBV20-1 and TRBJ2-7; 8 positions match TRBD2. This CDR3 is 18 amino acids long. J gave up 4 bases and V 0 bases, and 17 bases lay outside the gene matches. Germline lookup yields CDR1 DFQATT and CDR2 SNEGSKA (reference sequence).

This clonotype was counted a few times. V is TRBV24-1 and J is TRBJ2-3, with D perhaps matching TRBD1 (6 bases). Trimming removed 4 bases at V and 5 bases at J, with 15 bases between. There are 15 residues in the CDR3. Per the germline V gene, CDR1 is KGHDR and CDR2 is SFDVKD. CDR3 bases: TGTGCCACCAGTGACGACAGGACCTTGGGAGATACGCAGTATTTT. Translated, it gives CATSDDRTLGDTQYF.

V and J are TRBV28 and TRBJ1-6; D remains unclear. V dropped 8 bases and J dropped 4 bases, with 12 bases sitting between them. Germline loops: CDR1 MDHEN, CDR2 SYDVKM. The CDR3 consists of 14 residues. The CDR3, as DNA: TGTGCCAGCGAACCCAGACCTTATAATTCACCCCTCCACTTT. The encoded protein is CASEPRPYNSPLHF.

This clonotype was picked up a small number of times. The rearrangement links TRBV3-1 to TRBJ2-7; TRBD1 matches 9 bases. V shed 4 bases and J 1 base; nucleotides not matched to a gene: 8. Germline CDR1 reads LGHDT; CDR2 reads YNNKEL (reference sequence). The CDR3 extends over 16 amino acids. The CDR3, as DNA: TGTGCCAGCAGCCCCATAGGGGGACAGGGATCCTACGAGCAGTACTTC. Its protein is CASSPIGGQGSYEQYF.

The chain recombines TRBV6-5 with TRBJ1-1; unclear D gene. The germline CDR1 and CDR2 sequences are MNHEY and SVGAGI. V lost 2 bases and J 1 base, leaving 5 bases between the germline ends. The CDR3 extends over 13 amino acids. DNA of the CDR3: TGTGCCAGCAGTTACGGTACGAACACTGAAGCTTTCTTT. It yields the protein CASSYGTNTEAFF.

Regarding this clonotype: Mismatch with germline at one junction end may stem from a read error. The CDR3 DNA is TGTGCCAGCAGTGACTCAGGGGGCGCGACAGGTACGCAGTATTTT. The encoded protein is CASSDSGGATGTQYF. The chain employs TRBV6-4 and TRBJ2-3; 7 bases align to TRBD1. The CDR3 is 15 amino acids. CDR1 and CDR2 (germline): MRHNA, SNTAGT.

In the case of this clonotype: The junction departs from germline at one end; a sequencing error may be responsible. The rearrangement joins TRBV2 to TRBJ1-4; a possible D gene is TRBD1 (6 bases). The CDR3 totals 14 residues. Germline V CDR1 and CDR2: SNHLY, FYNNEI. CDR3 protein: CAGSPDSGGEKLFF. CDR3 coding DNA: TGTGCCGGCAGTCCGGACAGCGGGGGTGAAAAACTGTTTTTT.